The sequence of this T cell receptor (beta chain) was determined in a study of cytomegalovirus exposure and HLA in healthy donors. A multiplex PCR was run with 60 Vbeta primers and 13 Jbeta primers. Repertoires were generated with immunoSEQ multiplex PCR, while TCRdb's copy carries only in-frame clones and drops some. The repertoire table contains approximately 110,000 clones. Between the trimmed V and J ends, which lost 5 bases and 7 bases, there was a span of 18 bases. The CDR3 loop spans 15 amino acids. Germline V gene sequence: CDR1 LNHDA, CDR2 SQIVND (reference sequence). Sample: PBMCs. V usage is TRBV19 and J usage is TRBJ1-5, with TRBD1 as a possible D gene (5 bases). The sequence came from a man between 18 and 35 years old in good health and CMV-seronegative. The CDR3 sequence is CASSLLGAMGQPQHF. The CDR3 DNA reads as TGTGCCAGTAGTCTCCTAGGGGCCATGGGGCAGCCCCAGCATTTT.